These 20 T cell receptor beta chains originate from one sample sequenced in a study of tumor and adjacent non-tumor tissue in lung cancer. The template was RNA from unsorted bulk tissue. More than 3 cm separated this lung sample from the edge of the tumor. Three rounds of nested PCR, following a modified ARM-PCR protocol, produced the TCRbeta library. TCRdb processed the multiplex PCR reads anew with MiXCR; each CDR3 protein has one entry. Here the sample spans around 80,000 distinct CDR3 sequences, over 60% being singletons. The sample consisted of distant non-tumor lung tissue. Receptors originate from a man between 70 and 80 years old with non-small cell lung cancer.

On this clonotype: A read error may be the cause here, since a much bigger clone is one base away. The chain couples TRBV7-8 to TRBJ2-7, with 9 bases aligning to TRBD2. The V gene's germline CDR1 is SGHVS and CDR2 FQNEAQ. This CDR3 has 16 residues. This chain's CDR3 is CASSRGLSGSSYDQYF. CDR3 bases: TGTGCCAGCAGCAGGGGGCTTAGCGGGAGCTCCTACGATCAGTACTTC.

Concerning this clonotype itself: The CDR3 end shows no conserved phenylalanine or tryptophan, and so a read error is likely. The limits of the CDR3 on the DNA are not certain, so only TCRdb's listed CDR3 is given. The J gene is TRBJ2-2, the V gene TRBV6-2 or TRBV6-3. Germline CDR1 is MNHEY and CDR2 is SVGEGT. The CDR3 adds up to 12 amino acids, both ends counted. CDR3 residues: CASSTNSGELLY.

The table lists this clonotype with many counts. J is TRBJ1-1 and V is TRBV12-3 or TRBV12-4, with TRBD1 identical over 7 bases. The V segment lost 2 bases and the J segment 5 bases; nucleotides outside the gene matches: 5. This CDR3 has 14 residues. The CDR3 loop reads CASSLSNRGTEAFF. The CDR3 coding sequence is TGTGCCAGCAGTTTATCTAACAGGGGTACTGAAGCTTTCTTT.

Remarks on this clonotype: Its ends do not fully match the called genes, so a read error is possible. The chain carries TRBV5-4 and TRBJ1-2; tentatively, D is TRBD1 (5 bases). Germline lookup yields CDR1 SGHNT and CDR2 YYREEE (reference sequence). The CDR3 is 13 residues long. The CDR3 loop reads CASSYGRDYGFTF. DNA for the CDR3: TGTGCCAGCAGTTATGGCAGGGACTATGGCTTCACCTTC.

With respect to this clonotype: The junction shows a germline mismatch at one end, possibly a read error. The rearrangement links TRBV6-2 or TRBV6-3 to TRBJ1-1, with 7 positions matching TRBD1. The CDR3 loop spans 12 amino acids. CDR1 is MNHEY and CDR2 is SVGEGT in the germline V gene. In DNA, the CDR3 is TGCGCCAGCAGAGGGGGCGGCACTGAAACTTTCTTT. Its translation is CASRGGGTETFF.

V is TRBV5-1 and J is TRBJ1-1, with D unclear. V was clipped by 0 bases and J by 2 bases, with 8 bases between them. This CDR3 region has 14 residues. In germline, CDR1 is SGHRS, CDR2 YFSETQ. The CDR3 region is CASSLVVSNTEAFF. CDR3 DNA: TGCGCCAGCAGCTTGGTGGTATCAAACACTGAAGCTTTCTTT.

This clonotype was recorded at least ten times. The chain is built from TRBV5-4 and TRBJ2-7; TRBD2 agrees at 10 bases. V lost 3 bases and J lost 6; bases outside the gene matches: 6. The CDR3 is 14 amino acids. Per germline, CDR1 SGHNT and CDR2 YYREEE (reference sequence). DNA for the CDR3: TGTGCCAGCAGCTCTAGCGGGGGACCGCCCGAGCAGTACTTC. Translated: CASSSSGGPPEQYF.

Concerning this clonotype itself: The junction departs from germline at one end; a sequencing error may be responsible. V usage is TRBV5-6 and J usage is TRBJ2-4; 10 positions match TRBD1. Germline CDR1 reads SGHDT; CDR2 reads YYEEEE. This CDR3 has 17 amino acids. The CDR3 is CGSSPTGTGVVGNIQYF. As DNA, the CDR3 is TGTGGCAGCAGCCCTACCGGGACAGGGGTCGTCGGAAACATTCAGTACTTC.

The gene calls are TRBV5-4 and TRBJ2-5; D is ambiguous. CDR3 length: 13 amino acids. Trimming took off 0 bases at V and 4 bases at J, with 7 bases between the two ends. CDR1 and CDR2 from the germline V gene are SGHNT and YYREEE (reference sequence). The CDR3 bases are TGTGCCAGCAGCTTGGATTATCTAGAGACCCAGTACTTC. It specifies CASSLDYLETQYF. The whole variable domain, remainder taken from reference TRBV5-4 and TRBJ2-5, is ETGVTQSPTHLIKTRGQQVTLRCSSQSGHNTVSWYQQALGQGPQFIFQYYREEENGRGNFPPRFSGLQFPNYSSELNVNALELDDSALYLCASSLDYLETQYFGPGTRLLVL.

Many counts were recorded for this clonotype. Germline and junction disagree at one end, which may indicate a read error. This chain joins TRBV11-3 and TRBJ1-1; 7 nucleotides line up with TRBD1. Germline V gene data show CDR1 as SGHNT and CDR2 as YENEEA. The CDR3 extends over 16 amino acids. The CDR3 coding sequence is TGTGCCAGCTGCTTCCGGGACAGAACCCTGAAAAATGAAGCTTTCTTT. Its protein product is CASCFRDRTLKNEAFF.

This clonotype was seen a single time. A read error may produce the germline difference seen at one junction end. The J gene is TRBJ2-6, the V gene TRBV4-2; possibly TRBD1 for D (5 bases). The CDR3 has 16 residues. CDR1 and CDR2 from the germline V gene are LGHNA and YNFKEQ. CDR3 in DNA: TGTGCCAGCAGCCAAGATGGTGGTTCTGGGGCCAACATCCTGACTTTC. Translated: CASSQDGGSGANILTF.

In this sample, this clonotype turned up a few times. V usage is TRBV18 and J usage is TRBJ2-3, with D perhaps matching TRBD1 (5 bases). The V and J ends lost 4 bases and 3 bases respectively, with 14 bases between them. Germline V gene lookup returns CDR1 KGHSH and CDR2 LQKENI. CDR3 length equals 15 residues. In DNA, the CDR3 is TGTGCCAGCTCACGGACGGCAGGGTCTACAGATACGCAGTATTTT. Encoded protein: CASSRTAGSTDTQYF.

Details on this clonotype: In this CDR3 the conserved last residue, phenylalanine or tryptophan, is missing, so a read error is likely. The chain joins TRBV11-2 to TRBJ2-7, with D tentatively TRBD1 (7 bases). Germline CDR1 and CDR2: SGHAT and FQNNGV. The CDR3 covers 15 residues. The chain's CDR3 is CGSSLDGGGRYEQYL. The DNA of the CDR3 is TGTGGCAGCAGCTTAGATGGAGGGGGCAGGTACGAGCAGTACTTA.

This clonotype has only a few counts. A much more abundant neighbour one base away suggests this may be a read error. CDR3 region: CSVWNRGNTEAFF. Written as DNA, the CDR3 is TGCAGCGTTTGGAACAGGGGAAACACTGAAGCTTTCTTT. The chain is built from TRBV29-1 and TRBJ1-1; 7 bases fit TRBD1. V dropped 5 bases and J dropped 2; count of bases not matched to a gene: 5. In germline, CDR1 is SQVTM, CDR2 ANQGSEA. The CDR3 has 13 amino acids. Together with reference TRBV29-1 and TRBJ1-1, the CDR3 gives the full variable domain: SAVISQKPSRDICQRGTSLTIQCQVDSQVTMMFWYRQQPGQSLTLIATANQGSEATYESGFVIDKFPISRPNLTFSTLTVSNMSPEDSSIYLCSVWNRGNTEAFFGQGTRLTVV.

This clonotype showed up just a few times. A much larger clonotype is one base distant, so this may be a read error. The CDR3 region is CASIPGQGDYNEQFF. In DNA form, the CDR3 reads TGCGCCAGCATCCCGGGACAGGGCGACTACAATGAGCAGTTCTTC. The chain is built from TRBV4-3 and TRBJ2-1; 9 bases align to TRBD1. The CDR3 consists of 15 residues. CDR1 LGHNA and CDR2 YSLEER come from the germline V gene. V shed 7 bases, J shed 3 bases, and the junction held 7 bases outside the gene matches.

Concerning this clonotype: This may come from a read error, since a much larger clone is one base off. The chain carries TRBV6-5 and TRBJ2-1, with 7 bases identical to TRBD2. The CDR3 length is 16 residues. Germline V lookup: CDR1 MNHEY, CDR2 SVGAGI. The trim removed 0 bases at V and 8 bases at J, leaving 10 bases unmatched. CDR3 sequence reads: CASSYSRAGDRDEQFF. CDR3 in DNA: TGTGCCAGCAGTTACTCGAGGGCGGGGGATAGGGATGAGCAGTTCTTC.

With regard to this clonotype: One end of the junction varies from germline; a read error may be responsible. Here the CDR3 reads CSVAGTSSIDTHYF. CDR3 DNA: TGCAGCGTCGCTGGGACATCTAGCATAGATACGCATTATTTT. The chain links TRBV29-1 to TRBJ2-3; TRBD1 might be the D (6 bases). The germline V gene encodes CDR1 SQVTM and CDR2 ANQGSEA. This CDR3 has 14 amino acids.

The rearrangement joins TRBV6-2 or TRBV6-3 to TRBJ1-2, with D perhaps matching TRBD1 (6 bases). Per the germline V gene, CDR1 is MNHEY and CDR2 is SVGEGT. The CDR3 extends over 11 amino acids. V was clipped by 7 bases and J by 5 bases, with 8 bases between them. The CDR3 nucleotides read TGTGCCAGCATTACAGGGTATGGCTACACCTTC. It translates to CASITGYGYTF.

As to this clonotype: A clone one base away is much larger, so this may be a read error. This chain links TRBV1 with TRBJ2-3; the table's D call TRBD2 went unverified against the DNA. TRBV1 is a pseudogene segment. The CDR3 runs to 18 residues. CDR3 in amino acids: CTSSQDRGGGPGTYTQYF. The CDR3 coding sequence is TGCACCAGCAGCCAAGATAGGGGGGGAGGGCCCGGCACATATACGCAGTATTTT.

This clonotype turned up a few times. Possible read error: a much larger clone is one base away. In DNA form, the CDR3 reads TGTGCCATCAGTGGACAGGGGAGGGAGACCCAGTACTTC. This encodes CAISGQGRETQYF. V gene TRBV10-3 combines with J gene TRBJ2-5; 8 positions match TRBD1. Trimming removed 4 bases from V and 5 bases from J; junction bases left unmatched: 3. The CDR3 is made up of 13 amino acids. Germline loops: CDR1 ENHRY, CDR2 SYGVKD.